Shown below are 26 T cell receptor beta chains from a single sample sequenced in a study of blood T cell repertoires in COVID-19 (dated by TCRdb to the early 2020s). Receptors were amplified or captured by the immunoSEQ multiplex PCR assay. TCRdb re-hosts the immuneACCESS table, in-frame sequences only. Its copies lack some clones; in the studies checked, an unresolved V gene accounts for under half of them, and the cause for the rest is not known. The sample yields about 250,000 clones; 70% to 90% were counted once. The top ten clones comprise approximately 2.1% of the sample. Sequenced: peripheral blood. The receptors derive from a woman in her 40s who had recovered from COVID-19.

The chain joins TRBV5-1 to TRBJ2-1; 8 bases map to TRBD2. Germline assignment: CDR1 SGHRS and CDR2 YFSETQ. The CDR3 is made up of 13 amino acids. The junction had 8 bases not matched to a gene; V was cut back by 5 bases and J by 10 bases. The DNA of the CDR3 is TGCGCCAGCAGACATGGACTAGCTCGGGAGCAGTTCTTC. Translation gives CASRHGLAREQFF.

The chain couples TRBV30 to TRBJ2-7; 10 bases map to TRBD2. This CDR3 region has 15 residues. The germline V gene has CDR1 GTSNPN and CDR2 SVGIG (reference sequence). Trimming removed 0 bases from V and 4 bases from J; junction bases left unmatched: 6. The CDR3 spells CAWSVRTSGTYEQYF. CDR3 in DNA: TGTGCCTGGAGTGTACGTACTAGCGGGACGTACGAGCAGTACTTC.

The chain combines TRBV3-1 (or the pseudogene TRBV3-2) with TRBJ1-3; D perhaps matches TRBD1 (5 bases). V was trimmed by 5 bases and J by 0 bases, leaving 11 bases between them. Per the germline V gene, CDR1 is LGHDT and CDR2 is YNNKEL (reference sequence). This CDR3 region has 15 residues. CDR3 residues: CASSAHRNSGNTIYF. Written as DNA, the CDR3 is TGTGCCAGCAGCGCACACAGGAACTCTGGAAACACCATATATTTT.

The V gene is TRBV7-9, the J gene TRBJ1-4, with D unclear. Trimming removed 5 bases from V and 5 bases from J, with 15 bases in between. This CDR3 contains 15 residues. Germline CDR1 SEHNR, CDR2 FQNEAQ (reference sequence). The CDR3, as DNA: TGTGCCAGCAGCCTAAAACGCGGGGAAAATGAAAAACTGTTTTTT. Translated, it gives CASSLKRGENEKLFF.

Details on this clone: Within the sample, other DNA sequences also encode this same CDR3. This chain links TRBV6-5 with TRBJ2-7, with D tentatively TRBD2 (6 bases). Trimming pared 6 bases from V and 4 bases from J, leaving 10 bases between. Per germline, CDR1 MNHEY and CDR2 SVGAGI. This CDR3 has 12 amino acids. CDR3 protein: CASSPGGYEQYF. DNA of the CDR3: TGTGCCAGCAGCCCCGGGGGTTACGAGCAGTACTTC.

J is TRBJ1-2 and V is TRBV28; D not resolved. Looked up from germline, CDR1 is MDHEN and CDR2 is SYDVKM. The length of the CDR3 is 11 residues. V was shortened by 2 bases and J by 5 bases, with 3 bases between the two germline ends. CDR3 sequence: CASSLQYGYTF. As DNA, the CDR3 is TGTGCCAGCAGTTTACAGTATGGCTACACCTTC.

This chain connects TRBV9 to TRBJ1-3; perhaps TRBD1 as D (6 bases). The germline V gene has CDR1 SGDLS and CDR2 YYNGEE. The ends were cut back, 0 bases at V and 2 bases at J, with 15 bases in the middle. This CDR3 is 17 amino acids long. The CDR3 region is CASSVAGSKGAGNTIYF. The CDR3 DNA sequence: TGTGCCAGCAGCGTAGCTGGTTCGAAGGGGGCTGGAAACACCATATATTTT.

This sequence joins TRBV7-2 and TRBJ2-5; possibly TRBD2 for D (6 bases). The V and J ends lost 3 bases and 5 bases respectively, with 10 bases between them. In germline, CDR1 is SGHTA, CDR2 FQGNSA. This CDR3 is 13 amino acids long. The CDR3 region has the DNA TGTGCCAGCAGCTTTTGGGGGAGGGAGACCCAGTACTTC. It translates to CASSFWGRETQYF.

V and J are TRBV9 and TRBJ1-2, with 7 nucleotides matching TRBD1. V gave up 0 bases and J gave up 7 bases; unmatched junction bases: 6. CDR3 length: 14 amino acids. Germline V gene data show CDR1 as SGDLS and CDR2 as YYNGEE. CDR3 residues: CASSVAGQTFGYTF. The CDR3 DNA reads TGTGCCAGCAGCGTAGCGGGACAGACTTTTGGCTACACCTTC.

This clone has a handful of counts. The chain couples TRBV18 to TRBJ2-3; 7 bases map to TRBD1. J lost 4 bases, V lost 6 bases, and 7 bases had no gene match. Germline V gives CDR1 KGHSH, CDR2 LQKENI. The CDR3 runs 14 residues. CDR3 DNA: TGTGCCAGCTCCCAACAGGGGTCTGCAGATACGCAGTATTTT. Protein product: CASSQQGSADTQYF.

This chain links TRBV6-5 with TRBJ2-7; D might be TRBD2 (6 bases). V lost 0 bases and J 4 bases, leaving 13 bases between the germline ends. CDR1 is MNHEY and CDR2 is SVGAGI in the germline V gene. CDR3 length equals 15 residues. The CDR3 DNA is TGTGCCAGCAGTTACTCGCCTAGCGTGCGTTACGAGCAGTACTTC. Amino acid sequence: CASSYSPSVRYEQYF.

The V gene is TRBV3-1 (or the pseudogene TRBV3-2), the J gene TRBJ2-7; possible D gene TRBD2, 6 bases. Germline V gene sequence: CDR1 LGHDT, CDR2 YNNKEL (reference sequence). The CDR3 totals 16 residues. V shed 1 base and J shed 2 bases, with 15 bases lying between them. CDR3 in amino acids: CASSQAWRDPTYEQYF. In nucleotides, the CDR3 is TGTGCCAGCAGCCAAGCTTGGAGGGACCCCACCTACGAGCAGTACTTC.

This clone has only one observation. The rearrangement links TRBV28 to TRBJ2-7; TRBD1 matches 8 bases. Trimming removed 5 bases from V and 11 bases from J; junction bases left unmatched: 14. Germline V gene data show CDR1 as MDHEN and CDR2 as SYDVKM. This CDR3 contains 14 residues. CDR3 in DNA: TGTGCCAGCAGTCCCTGGGACAGGTCAAAGGGGGAGTACTTC. Translating gives CASSPWDRSKGEYF.

The genes are TRBV28 and TRBJ1-5; D ambiguous. The CDR3 is 15 amino acids. Germline V gene sequence: CDR1 MDHEN, CDR2 SYDVKM. V was cut by 3 bases and J by 5 bases, with 14 bases left in between. CDR3 in amino acids: CASSLPMGGYQPQHF. The CDR3 DNA follows: TGTGCCAGCAGTTTGCCTATGGGAGGGTATCAGCCCCAGCATTTT. Filled out from reference TRBV28 and TRBJ1-5, the complete variable domain reads DVKVTQSSRYLVKRTGEKVFLECVQDMDHENMFWYRQDPGLGLRLIYFSYDVKMKEKGDIPEGYSVSREKKERFSLILESASTNQTSMYLCASSLPMGGYQPQHFGDGTRLSIL.

The J gene is TRBJ1-6, the V gene TRBV11-3; possibly TRBD1 for D (6 bases). The germline gives CDR1 SGHNT, CDR2 YENEEA. Trimming left V 1 base short and J 8 bases short, with 9 bases between. The CDR3 extends over 14 amino acids. CDR3 in amino acids: CASSLVGGDSPLHF. In nucleotides, the CDR3 is TGTGCCAGCAGCTTAGTAGGGGGGGATTCACCCCTCCACTTT.

V usage is TRBV6-4 and J usage is TRBJ1-2; 8 positions agree with TRBD1. Trimming removed 3 bases from V and 0 bases from J; junction bases left unmatched: 3. The length of the CDR3 is 15 residues. Germline lookup yields CDR1 MRHNA and CDR2 SNTAGT. CDR3 DNA sequence: TGTGCCAGCAGTGAAGACAGGGGTCCTAACTATGGCTACACCTTC. Its translation: CASSEDRGPNYGYTF.

The chain links TRBV11-3 to TRBJ2-2, with D possibly matching TRBD2 (5 bases). The CDR3 extends over 14 amino acids. V was trimmed by 5 bases and J by 10 bases, leaving 17 bases between them. Germline loops: CDR1 SGHNT, CDR2 YENEEA. Here the CDR3 reads CASSLREGTSELFF. DNA for the CDR3: TGTGCCAGCAGCCTCCGGGAAGGTACTTCGGAGCTGTTTTTT.

V gene TRBV12-3 or TRBV12-4 combines with J gene TRBJ2-7; D remains ambiguous. CDR3 length: 12 amino acids. V shed 4 bases and J shed 2 bases, with 6 bases lying between them. CDR3 DNA sequence: TGTGCCAGCAGTTCCTTAACCTACGAGCAGTACTTC. It translates to CASSSLTYEQYF.

The rearrangement uses TRBV4-3 and TRBJ2-1, with D perhaps matching TRBD2 (6 bases). CDR1 LGHNA and CDR2 YSLEER come from the germline V gene. Trimming pared 5 bases from V and 0 bases from J, leaving 14 bases between. The CDR3 consists of 16 residues. The DNA for the CDR3 is TGCGCCAGCAGCACTGGGACTTACAGCTCCTACAATGAGCAGTTCTTC. Encoded protein: CASSTGTYSSYNEQFF.

CDR3 residues: CASKELPSNQPQHF. In nucleotides, the CDR3 is TGTGCCAGCAAAGAGTTGCCGTCGAATCAGCCCCAGCATTTT. The chain is built from TRBV28 and TRBJ1-5, with D unresolved. The V gene's germline CDR1 is MDHEN and CDR2 SYDVKM. Trimming removed 7 bases from V and 4 bases from J, with 14 bases in between. This CDR3 is 14 amino acids long.

This rearrangement joins TRBV9 to TRBJ2-2, with D possibly being TRBD1 (6 bases). Looked up from germline, CDR1 is SGDLS and CDR2 is YYNGEE. V lost 4 bases and J lost 5, with 21 bases in between. The CDR3 loop spans 17 amino acids. The CDR3 loop reads CASSPSAGTLRTGELFF. The DNA for the CDR3 is TGTGCCAGCAGCCCATCCGCCGGGACATTACGGACCGGGGAGCTGTTTTTT.

V and J are TRBV29-1 and TRBJ1-1, with 10 bases that match TRBD1. Germline assignment: CDR1 SQVTM and CDR2 ANQGSEA. The CDR3 covers 15 residues. With V trimmed by 6 bases and J by 0 bases, 7 bases remained unmatched. The CDR3 coding sequence is TGCAGCGTCCCCGGACAGGGGGTAGTGAACACTGAAGCTTTCTTT. Encoded protein: CSVPGQGVVNTEAFF.

In its sample, this clone was seen a few times. The chain combines TRBV6-1 with TRBJ2-7; no clear D. This CDR3 spans 12 amino acids. V gave up 2 bases and J gave up 2 bases, with 4 bases separating them. Germline V CDR1 and CDR2: MNHNS, SASEGT. The CDR3 sequence: CASSEPAYEQYF. CDR3 nucleotides: TGTGCCAGCAGTGAACCCGCCTACGAGCAGTACTTC.

This clone was recorded once. The rearrangement links TRBV13 to TRBJ1-1; D uncertain. CDR1 PRHDT and CDR2 FYEKMQ come from the germline V gene (reference sequence). This CDR3 is built from 13 residues. The germline V and J ends were trimmed by 3 bases and 4 bases, with 9 bases remaining between them. The CDR3: CASSFNGFTEAFF. The CDR3 DNA sequence: TGTGCCAGCAGCTTTAACGGTTTCACTGAAGCTTTCTTT.

The CDR3 nucleotides are TGTGCCAGTAGTCTGCACCGGGGAAAAGGGAGCTACACCTTC. This translates into CASSLHRGKGSYTF. J is TRBJ1-2 and V is TRBV19; D call uncertain. Per germline, CDR1 LNHDA and CDR2 SQIVND (reference sequence). Trimming removed 5 bases at V and 9 bases at J, with 19 bases between. The CDR3 extends over 14 amino acids.

CDR3 nucleotide sequence: TGTGCCTGGAGTGCCCAAACAGGGCAAGAGCAGTACTTC. The encoded protein is CAWSAQTGQEQYF. The chain links TRBV30 to TRBJ2-7, with TRBD1 as a possible D gene (6 bases). CDR3 size: 13 residues. CDR1 and CDR2 (germline): GTSNPN, SVGIG (reference sequence). Trimming removed 1 base from V and 7 bases from J, with 14 bases in between.